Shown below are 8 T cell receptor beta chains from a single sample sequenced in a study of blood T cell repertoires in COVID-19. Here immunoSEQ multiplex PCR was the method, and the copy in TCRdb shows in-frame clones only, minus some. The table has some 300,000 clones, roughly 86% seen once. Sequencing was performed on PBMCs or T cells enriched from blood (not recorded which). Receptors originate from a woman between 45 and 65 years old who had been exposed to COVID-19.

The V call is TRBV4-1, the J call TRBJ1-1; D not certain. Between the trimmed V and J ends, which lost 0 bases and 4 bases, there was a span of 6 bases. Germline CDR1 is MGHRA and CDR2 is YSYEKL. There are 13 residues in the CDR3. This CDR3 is CASSQESSTEAFF. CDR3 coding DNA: TGCGCCAGCAGCCAAGAAAGTAGCACTGAAGCTTTCTTT.

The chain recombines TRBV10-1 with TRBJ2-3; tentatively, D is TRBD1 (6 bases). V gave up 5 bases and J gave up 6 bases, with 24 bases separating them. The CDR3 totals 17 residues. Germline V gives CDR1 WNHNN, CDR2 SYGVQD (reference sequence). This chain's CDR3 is CASSFYVVGAAPDTQYF. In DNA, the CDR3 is TGCGCCAGCAGTTTTTACGTTGTGGGGGCCGCGCCTGATACGCAGTATTTT.

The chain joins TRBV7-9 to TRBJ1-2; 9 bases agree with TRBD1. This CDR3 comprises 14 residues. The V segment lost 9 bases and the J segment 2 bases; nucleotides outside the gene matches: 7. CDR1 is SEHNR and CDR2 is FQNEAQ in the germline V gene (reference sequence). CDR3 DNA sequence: TGTGCCAGTACCCCCGGACAGGGGAACTATGGCTACACCTTC. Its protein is CASTPGQGNYGYTF.

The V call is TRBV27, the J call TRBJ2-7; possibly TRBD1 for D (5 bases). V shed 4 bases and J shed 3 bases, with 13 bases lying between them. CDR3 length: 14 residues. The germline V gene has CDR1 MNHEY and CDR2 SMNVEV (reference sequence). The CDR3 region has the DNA TGTGCCAGCAGTTCTCCAGGGCAAGGCTACGAGCAGTACTTC. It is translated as CASSSPGQGYEQYF.

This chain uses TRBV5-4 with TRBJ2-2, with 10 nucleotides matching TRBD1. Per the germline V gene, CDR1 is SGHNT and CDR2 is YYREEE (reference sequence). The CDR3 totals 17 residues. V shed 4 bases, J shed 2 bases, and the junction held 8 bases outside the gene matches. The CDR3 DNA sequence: TGTGCCAGCAGCCCGCCGGGACAGGGGTCTAACACCGGGGAGCTGTTTTTT. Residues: CASSPPGQGSNTGELFF.

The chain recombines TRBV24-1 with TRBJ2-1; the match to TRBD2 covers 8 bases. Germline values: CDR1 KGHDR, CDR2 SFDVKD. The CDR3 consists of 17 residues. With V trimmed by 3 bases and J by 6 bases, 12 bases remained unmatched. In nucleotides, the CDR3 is TGTGCCACCAGTGATCGATCGGGGGGGCCGGGGGTCAATGAGCAGTTCTTC. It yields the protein CATSDRSGGPGVNEQFF.

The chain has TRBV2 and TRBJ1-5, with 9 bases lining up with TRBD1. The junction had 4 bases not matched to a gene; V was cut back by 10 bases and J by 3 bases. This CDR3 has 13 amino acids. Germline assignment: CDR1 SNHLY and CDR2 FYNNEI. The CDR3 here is CAMGDRVNQPQHF. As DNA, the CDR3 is TGTGCCATGGGGGACAGGGTCAATCAGCCCCAGCATTTT. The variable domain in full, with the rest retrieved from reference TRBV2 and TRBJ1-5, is EPEVTQTPSHQVTQMGQEVILRCVPISNHLYFYWYRQILGQKVEFLVSFYNNEISEKSEIFDDQFSVERPDGSNFTLKIRSTKLEDSAMYFCAMGDRVNQPQHFGDGTRLSIL.

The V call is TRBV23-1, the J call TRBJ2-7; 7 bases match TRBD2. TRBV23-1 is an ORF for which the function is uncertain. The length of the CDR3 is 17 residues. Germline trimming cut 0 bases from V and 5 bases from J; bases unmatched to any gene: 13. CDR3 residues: CASSQSVGRVRLDEQYF. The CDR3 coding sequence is TGCGCCAGCAGTCAATCGGTTGGGAGGGTGCGTCTCGACGAGCAGTACTTC.